The 16 T cell receptor beta chains below come from one sample, sequenced in a study of CXCR3-negative and CXCR3-positive naive CD8 T cells. Study-level points and caveats: A higher hydrophobicity marked the TRB CDR3s of CXCR3-positive naive cells versus CXCR3-negative naive cells.

It was by 5' RACE with UMI labels that the TRB cDNA libraries were prepared. With the 5' RACE reads reprocessed, TCRdb shows one record per CDR3 protein and no DNA. This repertoire comprises about 120,000 distinct CDR3 sequences; its ten largest clones make up about 0.34%. These receptors have no identified antigens. The material sequenced was naive CXCR3+ CD8+ T cells from blood. Subset defined: CD45RO-CCR7+CD27+CD95- naive CD8+ T cells expressing CXCR3 (TNR3+). The receptors shown here come from a human donor in good health. Some clones in this sample may be carry-over from other donors' samples.

J is TRBJ2-1 and V is TRBV28. CDR1 is MDHEN and CDR2 is SYDVKM in the germline V gene. The CDR3 contains 16 residues. The CDR3 region is CASSLETGSSYNEQFF.

This rearrangement joins TRBV28 to TRBJ2-1; checking the TCRdb D call of TRBD2 is not possible without DNA. CDR3 length: 15 amino acids. Germline V gives CDR1 MDHEN, CDR2 SYDVKM. The CDR3 protein is CASSIGTSGGNEQFF.

The V and J genes are TRBV20-1 and TRBJ2-4; TCRdb indicates TRBD1, and absent DNA this call remains unverified. The CDR3 covers 14 residues. From germline, CDR1 is DFQATT and CDR2 SNEGSKA (reference sequence). CDR3: CSATNSRGDNIQYF.

The gene calls are TRBV7-2 and TRBJ2-7; TCRdb indicates TRBD1, and absent DNA this call remains unverified. The CDR3 extends over 17 amino acids. Germline V gene lookup returns CDR1 SGHTA and CDR2 FQGNSA. The CDR3 sequence is CASSFGFNRGYSYEQYF.

V is TRBV27 and J is TRBJ2-1; there is no DNA to check the TCRdb D call of TRBD2. Germline CDR1 is MNHEY and CDR2 is SMNVEV (reference sequence). The CDR3 has 13 residues. Here the CDR3 reads CASSARDYNEQFF.

This chain uses TRBV5-5 with TRBJ2-7; without DNA, the TCRdb call of TRBD1 cannot be checked. CDR1 and CDR2 from the germline V gene are SGHKS and YYEKEE (reference sequence). The CDR3 contains 15 residues. CDR3 amino acids: CASSLTRDTLLEQYF.

The chain couples TRBV27 to TRBJ2-1; as DNA is missing, the TRBD1 call by TCRdb cannot be tested. Germline V lookup: CDR1 MNHEY, CDR2 SMNVEV (reference sequence). CDR3 length equals 14 residues. Here the CDR3 reads CASSGQGEFNEQFF.

The gene calls are TRBV28 and TRBJ1-5. This CDR3 is 13 amino acids long. Germline V gene sequence: CDR1 MDHEN, CDR2 SYDVKM. The CDR3 sequence: CASRPNTDQPQHF.

CDR3 amino acids: CASSLGTGGNTGELFF. The V gene is TRBV7-9, the J gene TRBJ2-2; absent DNA, TCRdb's TRBD1 call cannot be checked. CDR1 and CDR2 from the germline V gene are SEHNR and FQNEAQ (reference sequence). This CDR3 is built from 16 residues.

The chain carries TRBV5-1 and TRBJ2-7; the D call of TRBD2 rests on TCRdb alone, since no DNA is present to check it. The CDR3 is made up of 15 amino acids. Germline CDR1 is SGHRS and CDR2 is YFSETQ. This CDR3 reads CASSLARDYHYEQYF.

The chain employs TRBV11-3 and TRBJ2-1; the TCRdb D gene call, TRBD1, has no DNA to confirm it. This CDR3 comprises 18 residues. Germline CDR1 reads SGHNT; CDR2 reads YENEEA. The CDR3 loop reads CASSLDYGAGLPYNEQFF. The whole variable domain, remainder taken from reference TRBV11-3 and TRBJ2-1, is EAGVVQSPRYKIIEKKQPVAFWCNPISGHNTLYWYLQNLGQGPELLIRYENEEAVDDSQLPKDRFSAERLKGVDSTLKIQPAELGDSAVYLCASSLDYGAGLPYNEQFFGPGTRLTVL.

This chain links TRBV20-1 with TRBJ2-5; TCRdb names TRBD2, which stays unverified in the absence of DNA. CDR1 and CDR2 (germline): DFQATT, SNEGSKA (reference sequence). The CDR3 spans 14 residues. The CDR3 sequence is CSAILPAGGETQYF.

J is TRBJ1-2 and V is TRBV13; the TRBD1 assignment by TCRdb is unverifiable without DNA. Germline CDR1 reads PRHDT; CDR2 reads FYEKMQ (reference sequence). The CDR3 runs to 19 residues. The CDR3 here is CASSSAPDRGSKMAGGYTF.

This chain connects TRBV20-1 to TRBJ2-1; TCRdb indicates TRBD2, and absent DNA this call remains unverified. CDR1 is DFQATT, CDR2 SNEGSKA, per germline (reference sequence). The CDR3 is 13 amino acids. The CDR3 spells CSATHFERVGKFF.

J is TRBJ2-1 and V is TRBV24-1; TCRdb's D call, TRBD1, is unchecked because there is no DNA. From germline, CDR1 is KGHDR and CDR2 SFDVKD. The CDR3 is made up of 15 amino acids. The CDR3 region is CATSPQGYSYNEQFF.

The rearrangement links TRBV6-2 or TRBV6-3 to TRBJ2-1. Germline CDR1 and CDR2: MNHEY and SVGEGT. The CDR3 has 13 amino acids. CDR3 loop: CASSYLGYNEQFF.